This T cell receptor beta chain was captured in a study of cytomegalovirus exposure and HLA in healthy donors. From germline, CDR1 is ENHRY and CDR2 SYGVKD. Trimming left V 2 bases short and J 10 bases short, with 14 bases between. CDR3 length: 13 amino acids. The PCR used 60 Vbeta and 13 Jbeta primers. Libraries were prepared by immunoSEQ multiplex PCR; TCRdb keeps only in-frame clonotypes and omits some of them. Here the sample spans some 67,000 clones, roughly 78% being singletons. The receptor's source is a man aged 35 to 55 in good health and CMV-seronegative. The rearrangement links TRBV10-3 to TRBJ1-1; TRBD1 might be the D (5 bases). Sequencing was done on a sample of PBMCs. Here the CDR3 reads CAISEGAPFPAFF. For the CDR3, the DNA is TGTGCCATCAGTGAGGGGGCGCCATTCCCAGCTTTCTTT.